A single sample is the source of the 14 T cell receptor beta chains below, sequenced in a study of blood T cells in healthy people across ages. It was with a sample-barcoded 5' primer and a J-beta primer mix that a second PCR of about 6 to 12 cycles was run. TCRdb itself ran the 5' RACE reads through MiXCR, one entry per CDR3 protein. The data hold about 1.4 million distinct CDR3 sequences, with roughly 59% observed a single time. Sequencing was done on a sample of blood. These receptors were obtained from a man aged 18 to 30 in good health.

This sequence joins TRBV7-9 and TRBJ1-4; a weak D match, TRBD1 (6 bases). Deletions cut 4 bases from V and 2 bases from J, with 23 bases between. Germline-derived CDR1 and CDR2 are SEHNR and FQNEAQ (reference sequence). The CDR3 length is 19 residues. The DNA of the CDR3 is TGTGCCAGCAGCTCCACAATATTAGCAGGGCAGGGGACTAATGAAAAACTGTTTTTT. This codes for CASSSTILAGQGTNEKLFF. The variable domain in full, completed from reference TRBV7-9 and TRBJ1-4, reads DTGVSQNPRHKITKRGQNVTFRCDPISEHNRLYWYRQTLGQGPEFLTYFQNEAQLEKSRLLSDRFSAERPKGSFSTLEIQRTEQGDSAMYLCASSSTILAGQGTNEKLFFGSGTQLSVL.

This clonotype was observed a handful of times. The V gene is TRBV20-1, the J gene TRBJ2-5; unclear D gene. This CDR3 comprises 13 residues. V was clipped by 3 bases and J by 1 base, with 9 bases between them. In germline, CDR1 is DFQATT, CDR2 SNEGSKA (reference sequence). Here the CDR3 reads CSARKGFQETQYF. CDR3 DNA: TGCAGTGCTAGGAAGGGATTCCAAGAGACCCAGTACTTC.

The V and J genes are TRBV29-1 and TRBJ2-7, with D possibly being TRBD2 (7 bases). This CDR3 spans 15 amino acids. Trimming took off 0 bases at V and 0 bases at J, with 12 bases between the two ends. From germline, CDR1 is SQVTM and CDR2 ANQGSEA. CDR3 sequence reads: CSVEEAGASSYEQYF. CDR3 nucleotides: TGCAGCGTTGAAGAGGCGGGGGCCAGCTCCTACGAGCAGTACTTC.

The chain joins TRBV6-6 to TRBJ2-4; D possibly matches TRBD1 or TRBD2 (5 bases each). The CDR3 consists of 15 residues. Per the germline V gene, CDR1 is MNHNY and CDR2 is SVGAGI (reference sequence). V lost 8 bases, J lost 1 base, and 15 bases lay in between. CDR3 sequence reads: CASRGPVSAKNIQYF. CDR3 bases: TGTGCCAGCCGGGGACCTGTTTCGGCCAAAAACATTCAGTACTTC.

The V call is TRBV6-5, the J call TRBJ1-1; 7 bases line up with TRBD1. The CDR3 extends over 19 amino acids. V lost 2 bases and J lost 4; bases outside the gene matches: 19. Looked up from germline, CDR1 is MNHEY and CDR2 is SVGAGI. In DNA form, the CDR3 reads TGTGCCAGCAGTTACGTCGCCTTGCGACAGGGCTCTTATGGCACTGAAGCTTTCTTT. This translates into CASSYVALRQGSYGTEAFF.

The V and J genes are TRBV27 and TRBJ2-1; 9 nucleotides line up with TRBD2. Germline V gene lookup returns CDR1 MNHEY and CDR2 SMNVEV (reference sequence). J gave up 0 bases and V 2 bases, and 8 bases lay outside the gene matches. The CDR3 is 18 residues long. Here the CDR3 reads CASSLRLAEDFSYNEQFF. The CDR3 DNA follows: TGTGCCAGCAGTTTAAGACTAGCGGAAGACTTCTCCTACAATGAGCAGTTCTTC.

The J gene is TRBJ2-5, the V gene TRBV6-2 or TRBV6-3; TRBD2 agrees at 7 bases. Germline V lookup: CDR1 MNHEY, CDR2 SVGEGT. Losses at the gene ends were 6 bases for V and 5 bases for J; bases not matched to a gene: 12. CDR3 length: 15 residues. The CDR3 DNA sequence: TGTGCCAGCAGATCCAGCGGGGTGAGAGGGGAGACCCAGTACTTC. Amino acids: CASRSSGVRGETQYF.

This chain's CDR3 is CSVESDLRTGRAYGYTF. The CDR3 DNA is TGCAGCGTTGAATCTGATCTACGGACAGGGAGAGCCTATGGCTACACCTTC. The chain links TRBV29-1 to TRBJ1-2; 8 nucleotides align to TRBD1. The germline gives CDR1 SQVTM, CDR2 ANQGSEA. Trimming at V came to 2 bases and at J to 4 bases, leaving 15 bases not matched to a gene. CDR3 size: 17 residues. The variable domain in full, completed from reference TRBV29-1 and TRBJ1-2, reads SAVISQKPSRDICQRGTSLTIQCQVDSQVTMMFWYRQQPGQSLTLIATANQGSEATYESGFVIDKFPISRPNLTFSTLTVSNMSPEDSSIYLCSVESDLRTGRAYGYTFGSGTRLTVV.

The J gene is TRBJ2-4, the V gene TRBV4-3; 9 bases agree with TRBD1. The germline V gene encodes CDR1 LGHNA and CDR2 YSLEER. V dropped 4 bases and J dropped 6; count of bases not matched to a gene: 4. The CDR3 spans 14 residues. The CDR3 region is CASSPGQGLNIQYF. CDR3 nucleotides: TGCGCCAGCAGCCCGGGACAGGGCCTAAACATTCAGTACTTC.

This clonotype was seen a handful of times. V is TRBV11-2 and J is TRBJ2-3, with 13 nucleotides matching TRBD2. V was clipped by 5 bases and J by 0 bases; unmatched bases: 8. CDR1 is SGHAT and CDR2 is FQNNGV in the germline V gene. The CDR3 runs to 18 residues. In DNA form, the CDR3 reads TGTGCCAGCAGCCGCTGGACTAGCGGGGGTTCTAGCACAGATACGCAGTATTTT. Amino acids: CASSRWTSGGSSTDTQYF.

The chain recombines TRBV7-2 with TRBJ2-1; 7 nucleotides agree with TRBD1. After removal of 4 bases from V and 4 bases from J, the junction contained 7 bases not matched to a gene. The CDR3 length is 15 residues. CDR1 SGHTA and CDR2 FQGNSA come from the germline V gene. The CDR3 region is CASSSTGTEYNEQFF. The CDR3 nucleotides read TGTGCCAGCAGCTCTACCGGGACAGAGTACAATGAGCAGTTCTTC.

With regard to this clonotype: This clone may be a read error of a much larger clone one base away. J is TRBJ2-7 and V is TRBV25-1, with TRBD2 matching 9 bases. The J call is in doubt because the DNA end fits TRBJ2-5 better. The length of the CDR3 is 15 residues. Germline assignment: CDR1 MGHDK and CDR2 SYGVNS. The CDR3 sequence: CAGSEYGTSTETQYF. CDR3 in DNA: TGTGCCGGCAGTGAATACGGGACTAGCACCGAGACCCAGTACTTC.

A note on this clonotype: No DNA is shown, since the ends of the CDR3 on it are uncertain; the CDR3 is the one TCRdb lists. The chain combines TRBV27 with TRBJ1-1. Germline values: CDR1 MNHEY, CDR2 SMNVEV (reference sequence). Inclusive of both ends, the CDR3 amounts to 13 amino acids. CDR3 sequence: CASSLAVEGEAFF.

The chain recombines TRBV27 with TRBJ2-7; 8 bases align to TRBD1. The CDR3 covers 15 residues. The V gene end was trimmed by 5 bases and the J gene end by 2 bases; junction bases not matched to a gene: 8. Germline CDR1 MNHEY, CDR2 SMNVEV (reference sequence). The DNA for the CDR3 is TGTGCCAGCAGTCCACTGGGACAGGAGGCCTACGAGCAGTACTTC. Translated: CASSPLGQEAYEQYF.